The 26 T cell receptor beta chains listed next were all sequenced from one sample in a study of blood T cell repertoires in COVID-19. TCRdb's table, derived via immunoSEQ multiplex PCR, lists solely in-frame clones and lacks some. The sample carries 260,000 or so clones, 83% recorded once. Source material: PBMCs or T cells enriched from blood (not recorded which). These receptor sequences come from a middle-aged woman who had been exposed to COVID-19.

The gene calls are TRBV6-9 and TRBJ1-5, with 8 bases matching TRBD1. The CDR3 runs 15 residues. CDR1 is MNHGY, CDR2 SVAAGI, per germline. V trimming: 2 bases; J trimming: 7 bases; junction bases outside the gene matches: 7. The CDR3 loop is CASSYTGGGGQPQHF. In DNA form, the CDR3 reads TGTGCCAGCAGTTATACAGGGGGTGGGGGCCAGCCCCAGCATTTT.

V gene TRBV12-3 or TRBV12-4 combines with J gene TRBJ2-3; TRBD1 matches at 9 bases. The CDR3 is made up of 13 amino acids. J lost 6 bases, V lost 5 bases, and 3 bases had no gene match. The CDR3 region has the DNA TGTGCCAGCAGTAGGACAGGGGCTGATACGCAGTATTTT. Protein sequence: CASSRTGADTQYF.

V gene TRBV11-2 combines with J gene TRBJ2-1; 9 bases match TRBD2. The CDR3 has 16 residues. The V gene end was trimmed by 5 bases and the J gene end by 5 bases; junction bases not matched to a gene: 10. Germline CDR1 reads SGHAT; CDR2 reads FQNNGV. The CDR3 DNA reads TGTGCCAGCAGCGGTCCCAGGGGACTAGCTGACAATGAGCAGTTCTTC. Residues: CASSGPRGLADNEQFF.

The chain links TRBV5-1 to TRBJ1-3; possibly TRBD1 for D (5 bases). The CDR3 spans 15 residues. Trimming stripped 0 bases from V and 4 bases from J, with 11 bases between. Germline loops: CDR1 SGHRS, CDR2 YFSETQ. The CDR3: CASSLGDSPGNTIYF. The CDR3 DNA is TGCGCCAGCAGCTTGGGGGACTCGCCCGGAAACACCATATATTTT.

The gene calls are TRBV2 and TRBJ2-1, with a weak D call TRBD2 (6 bases). CDR1 SNHLY and CDR2 FYNNEI come from the germline V gene. Trimming took off 8 bases at V and 12 bases at J, with 17 bases between the two ends. The CDR3 is made up of 12 amino acids. This CDR3 reads CASGDPGTGQFF. The CDR3 nucleotides are TGTGCCAGCGGAGACCCCGGGACTGGGCAGTTCTTC.

About this clone: Sequence at one end of the junction differs from germline and may be a read error. The genes are TRBV7-8 and TRBJ2-7; D may be TRBD2 (8 bases). In germline, CDR1 is SGHVS, CDR2 FQNEAQ. This CDR3 is 13 amino acids long. The chain's CDR3 is CASSLAGGQVQHF. Here the CDR3 DNA reads TGTGCCAGCAGCTTGGCGGGAGGACAGGTCCAGCACTTC.

About this clone: Other nucleotide sequences in the sample specify the same CDR3. This chain joins TRBV3-1 (or the pseudogene TRBV3-2) and TRBJ2-1, with TRBD2 matching 9 bases. The CDR3 loop spans 15 amino acids. Germline V CDR1 and CDR2: LGHDT, YNNKEL (reference sequence). Trimming cost V 0 bases and J 4 bases; bases outside gene matches: 1. CDR3 region: CASSQDAGGYNEQFF. CDR3 sequence (DNA): TGTGCCAGCAGCCAAGATGCGGGGGGGTACAATGAGCAGTTCTTC.

Of note for this clone: A junction end diverges from the germline sequence, so it may reflect a read error. V gene TRBV3-1 (or the pseudogene TRBV3-2) combines with J gene TRBJ1-1; D not certain. CDR3 size: 14 residues. Per germline, CDR1 LGHDT and CDR2 YNNKEL (reference sequence). CDR3 nucleotides: TGTGCCAGCAGCCAAGCAGGCCTGAACGCTGAAGCTTTCTTT. Its protein is CASSQAGLNAEAFF.

The CDR3 loop reads CASSQRASGCNEQFF. As DNA, the CDR3 is TGCGCCAGCAGTCAAAGGGCTAGCGGCTGCAATGAGCAGTTCTTC. The chain couples TRBV23-1 to TRBJ2-1; 7 positions agree with TRBD2. TRBV23-1 is reported as an ORF; its role is uncertain. CDR3 size: 15 residues. J was trimmed by 6 bases and V by 2 bases; bases with no gene match: 7.

V is TRBV5-5 and J is TRBJ2-3; TRBD2 matches at 10 bases. The CDR3 is made up of 16 amino acids. The V gene's germline CDR1 is SGHKS and CDR2 YYEKEE (reference sequence). Trimming cost V 0 bases and J 2 bases; bases outside gene matches: 3. The CDR3 here is CASSLDLAGATDTQYF. DNA of the CDR3: TGTGCCAGCAGCTTGGACCTAGCGGGGGCCACAGATACGCAGTATTTT.

Only a few counts were recorded for this clone. The V gene is TRBV4-2, the J gene TRBJ2-7; 8 bases map to TRBD2. Germline-derived CDR1 and CDR2 are LGHNA and YNFKEQ. V was clipped by 1 base and J by 3 bases; unmatched bases: 8. CDR3 length: 16 amino acids. This CDR3 reads CASSQGSAGVSYEQYF. The CDR3 DNA is TGTGCCAGCAGCCAAGGGTCAGCGGGGGTAAGCTACGAGCAGTACTTC.

This clone is a singleton in its sample. The chain combines TRBV4-2 with TRBJ2-5; 8 bases agree with TRBD1. The CDR3 consists of 15 residues. V trimming: 4 bases; J trimming: 2 bases; junction bases outside the gene matches: 6. Per the germline V gene, CDR1 is LGHNA and CDR2 is YNFKEQ. CDR3 in amino acids: CASSPPGTGQETQYF. CDR3 coding DNA: TGTGCCAGCAGCCCACCTGGGACAGGTCAAGAGACCCAGTACTTC.

This chain joins TRBV5-4 and TRBJ2-5; D ambiguous. Germline values: CDR1 SGHNT, CDR2 YYREEE (reference sequence). The length of the CDR3 is 13 residues. The germline V and J ends were trimmed by 0 bases and 3 bases, with 6 bases remaining between them. The CDR3 protein is CASSLDQKETQYF. CDR3 bases: TGTGCCAGCAGCTTGGACCAGAAAGAGACCCAGTACTTC.

The rearrangement joins TRBV7-3 to TRBJ2-1; D is possibly TRBD2 (5 bases). V was shortened by 2 bases and J by 7 bases, with 12 bases between the two germline ends. Germline values: CDR1 SGHTA, CDR2 FQGTGA. This CDR3 region has 14 residues. This CDR3 is CASSLESGSNEQFF. The CDR3 bases are TGTGCCAGCAGCTTAGAGTCGGGGTCGAATGAGCAGTTCTTC.

The V gene is TRBV5-1, the J gene TRBJ2-1; D not certain. The CDR3 has 14 residues. Germline-derived CDR1 and CDR2 are SGHRS and YFSETQ. V lost 1 base, J lost 4 bases, and 9 bases lay in between. CDR3 residues: CASSLLAQYNEQFF. DNA for the CDR3: TGCGCCAGCAGCTTGCTTGCCCAGTACAATGAGCAGTTCTTC.

This chain connects TRBV13 to TRBJ2-2; 11 bases align to TRBD1. The V and J ends lost 5 bases and 2 bases, in that order; junction bases with no gene match: 4. CDR1 and CDR2 from the germline V gene are PRHDT and FYEKMQ (reference sequence). CDR3 length: 16 residues. CDR3 protein: CASSRGTGGNTGELFF. In DNA, the CDR3 is TGTGCCAGCAGCCGGGGGACAGGGGGTAACACCGGGGAGCTGTTTTTT.

In its sample, this clone was seen a few times. The gene calls are TRBV19 and TRBJ1-2; D gene unclear. The CDR3 is made up of 10 amino acids. Germline CDR1 is LNHDA and CDR2 is SQIVND (reference sequence). V was cut by 8 bases and J by 4 bases, with 5 bases left in between. This CDR3 reads CASEGYGYTF. The CDR3 nucleotides are TGTGCCAGTGAGGGCTATGGCTACACCTTC.

This chain joins TRBV7-9 and TRBJ2-7; the match to TRBD1 covers 7 bases. There are 14 residues in the CDR3. Germline-derived CDR1 and CDR2 are SEHNR and FQNEAQ (reference sequence). With 6 bases clipped from V and 0 bases from J, the junction kept 5 bases outside the gene matches. The CDR3: CASSPDRSSYEQYF. CDR3 bases: TGTGCCAGCAGTCCGGACAGGAGCTCCTACGAGCAGTACTTC.

J is TRBJ1-4 and V is TRBV5-8; a possible D gene is TRBD1 (6 bases). Trimming stripped 2 bases from V and 8 bases from J, with 13 bases between. This CDR3 has 14 residues. The germline V gene encodes CDR1 SGHTS and CDR2 YDEGEE. As DNA, the CDR3 is TGTGCCAGCAGCTTAGGACAGTCGTGGGAAAAACTGTTTTTT. Translating it yields CASSLGQSWEKLFF.

The CDR3, as DNA: TGTGCCAGCAGTAACGGGGGGTACACTGAAGCTTTCTTT. It is translated as CASSNGGYTEAFF. The chain links TRBV6-4 to TRBJ1-1; D is perhaps TRBD1 (5 bases). CDR3 length equals 13 residues. V was shortened by 5 bases and J by 3 bases, with 10 bases between the two germline ends. The germline V gene encodes CDR1 MRHNA and CDR2 SNTAGT.

The chain joins TRBV7-2 to TRBJ2-1; the match to TRBD2 covers 16 bases. The J segment lost 1 base and the V segment lost 4 bases, leaving 4 bases of the junction unmatched. The germline V gene encodes CDR1 SGHTA and CDR2 FQGNSA. The CDR3 sequence is 18 residues long. Here the CDR3 DNA reads TGTGCCAGCAGCTCGGGACTAGCGGGGGGGTGGTCCTACAATGAGCAGTTCTTC. Protein product: CASSSGLAGGWSYNEQFF.

The chain combines TRBV27 with TRBJ2-5; D unresolved. The length of the CDR3 is 11 residues. The V end was cut by 8 bases, the J end by 5 bases, with 9 bases between. Germline V lookup: CDR1 MNHEY, CDR2 SMNVEV (reference sequence). The CDR3 here is CASGAGETQYF. The CDR3 coding sequence is TGTGCCAGCGGAGCCGGTGAGACCCAGTACTTC.

This clone was seen a handful of times. The sample has other DNA sequences that encode this CDR3 too. The chain is built from TRBV9 and TRBJ1-1; 9 bases match TRBD1. V was pared by 0 bases and J by 1 base, with 1 base of the junction left unmatched. Germline values: CDR1 SGDLS, CDR2 YYNGEE. The CDR3 extends over 15 amino acids. CDR3 amino acids: CASSVGTGANTEAFF. CDR3 coding DNA: TGTGCCAGCAGCGTAGGGACAGGGGCGAACACTGAAGCTTTCTTT.

The V and J genes are TRBV19 and TRBJ2-2; the match to TRBD1 covers 7 bases. The V gene's germline CDR1 is LNHDA and CDR2 SQIVND (reference sequence). The CDR3 consists of 12 residues. Trimming took 7 bases from V and 5 from J; bases not matched to a gene: 1. The CDR3: CASMTGTGELFF. Here the CDR3 DNA reads TGTGCCAGTATGACAGGGACCGGGGAGCTGTTTTTT.

This CDR3 reads CASSEWTGQETQYF. The CDR3 nucleotides are TGTGCCAGCAGCGAGTGGACAGGCCAAGAGACCCAGTACTTC. V is TRBV11-1 and J is TRBJ2-5; 7 bases map to TRBD1. V shed 5 bases and J 1 base; nucleotides not matched to a gene: 4. CDR3 length: 14 amino acids. Germline V gives CDR1 SGHAT, CDR2 FQDESV (reference sequence).

The chain employs TRBV30 and TRBJ1-1, with a weak D call TRBD1 (5 bases). V was pared by 2 bases and J by 5 bases, with 15 bases between. The CDR3 has 14 amino acids. The germline gives CDR1 GTSNPN, CDR2 SVGIG (reference sequence). The CDR3 sequence is CAWSSIGGFTEAFF. CDR3 coding DNA: TGTGCCTGGAGTTCGATCGGGGGGTTTACTGAAGCTTTCTTT.